Each of the 25 T cell receptor beta chains below was sequenced from the same sample in a study of T cells in Graves' hyperthyroidism and ophthalmopathy. Researchers took RNA transcripts and amplified the TCR beta CDR3 regions from them. Researchers ran a first-round RT-PCR on the TCR CDR3 using the HTBI primer set. TCRdb reprocessed the multiplex PCR reads with MiXCR, giving one entry per CDR3 protein. The repertoire holds fewer than 500,000 distinct CDR3 sequences, with about 14% as singletons. The sequenced sample consisted of blood. These receptors were collected from a woman in her twenties or thirties with Graves' ophthalmopathy.

This clonotype was detected ten times or more. The chain combines TRBV11-3 with TRBJ1-1; TRBD1 agrees at 8 bases. This CDR3 has 23 amino acids. In germline, CDR1 is SGHNT, CDR2 YENEEA. The ends lost 0 bases at V and 0 bases at J; junction bases unmatched: 24. CDR3 residues: CASSLDRRTRGFGTGLMNTEAFF. The CDR3 bases are TGTGCCAGCAGCTTAGATCGAAGAACTAGGGGGTTTGGGACAGGCCTCATGAACACTGAAGCTTTCTTT.

This clonotype has only one observation. This rearrangement joins TRBV7-9 to TRBJ2-7, with 7 bases matching TRBD2. The CDR3 length is 14 residues. Trimming took 5 bases from V and 5 from J; bases not matched to a gene: 9. Per the germline V gene, CDR1 is SEHNR and CDR2 is FQNEAQ (reference sequence). In DNA, the CDR3 is TGTGCCAGCAGCGGGGGGGGGAACCGAAACGAGCAGTACTTC. This sequence encodes CASSGGGNRNEQYF.

The table lists this clonotype with many counts. The chain joins TRBV5-1 to TRBJ2-3, with TRBD2 matching 13 bases. The germline CDR1 and CDR2 sequences are SGHRS and YFSETQ. The CDR3 is 18 residues long. Trimming took 1 base from V and 6 from J; bases not matched to a gene: 11. CDR3: CASSLTSGGAGPFDTQYF. CDR3 sequence (DNA): TGCGCCAGCAGCTTGACTAGCGGGGGGGCGGGACCCTTCGATACGCAGTATTTT. Looking up the rest from reference TRBV5-1 and TRBJ2-3 gives the full variable domain: KAGVTQTPRYLIKTRGQQVTLSCSPISGHRSVSWYQQTPGQGLQFLFEYFSETQRNKGNFPGRFSGRQFSNSRSEMNVSTLELGDSALYLCASSLTSGGAGPFDTQYFGPGTRLTVL.

This clonotype was counted at least ten times. The chain links TRBV2 to TRBJ1-5, with D unclear. V lost 0 bases to trimming and J lost 0 bases, with 15 bases between them. Germline V CDR1 and CDR2: SNHLY, FYNNEI. This CDR3 has 18 residues. This chain's CDR3 is CASSEAEADLYSNQPQHF. CDR3 nucleotides: TGTGCCAGCAGTGAAGCTGAGGCAGACCTCTATAGCAATCAGCCCCAGCATTTT.

This clonotype was recorded at least ten times. J is TRBJ2-1 and V is TRBV5-5; 11 bases align to TRBD2. Trimming cost V 7 bases and J 6 bases; bases outside gene matches: 9. Germline-derived CDR1 and CDR2 are SGHKS and YYEKEE (reference sequence). This CDR3 is 15 amino acids long. The CDR3 nucleotides are TGTGCCAGCGTCAATAGCGGGGGGGCCGGCAATGAGCAGTTCTTC. Protein: CASVNSGGAGNEQFF. The variable domain in full, completed from reference TRBV5-5 and TRBJ2-1, reads DAGVTQSPTHLIKTRGQQVTLRCSPISGHKSVSWYQQVLGQGPQFIFQYYEKEERGRGNFPDRFSARQFPNYSSELNVNALLLGDSALYLCASVNSGGAGNEQFFGPGTRLTVL.

This clonotype has only one observation. This may be a read error, as it is one base from a much larger clone. The conserved phenylalanine or tryptophan normally closing the CDR3 is absent here, so this likely arose from a read error. The gene calls are TRBV6-2 or TRBV6-3 and TRBJ1-1; D gene unclear. Germline V gene sequence: CDR1 MNHEY, CDR2 SVGEGT. With 5 bases removed from V and 4 bases from J, the gap between germline ends came to 14 bases. CDR3 length: 14 amino acids. The CDR3 nucleotides are TGTGCCAGCAGTCCCGAACCTGTTGGCACTGAAGCTTTCTCT. Protein sequence: CASSPEPVGTEAFS.

This clonotype was seen a handful of times. The DNA is omitted, as the CDR3 cannot be located on it reliably, and the CDR3 follows TCRdb's listing. The chain carries TRBV7-2 and TRBJ2-3; the tabulated D call, TRBD1, remains unverified against the DNA. The CDR3 spans 19 residues, counting both ends. Germline V gene lookup returns CDR1 SGHTA and CDR2 FQGNSA. CDR3 sequence reads: CASSFYICSDGTLPDTQYF.

Ten or more counts support this clonotype. The chain recombines TRBV7-2 with TRBJ2-3, with a tentative D call TRBD2 (6 bases). This CDR3 comprises 12 residues. Trimming removed 3 bases at V and 9 bases at J, with 10 bases between. Per the germline V gene, CDR1 is SGHTA and CDR2 is FQGNSA. CDR3 sequence: CASSLDYPTQYF. The CDR3 region has the DNA TGTGCCAGCAGCTTGGACTATCCGACGCAGTATTTT.

This clonotype was recorded many times. The rearrangement uses TRBV12-3 or TRBV12-4 and TRBJ2-2; TRBD2 matches 13 bases. J lost 6 bases, V lost 7 bases, and 14 bases had no gene match. The CDR3 loop spans 18 amino acids. CDR3 sequence: CASTLDLLAGGWSGELFF. For the CDR3, the DNA is TGTGCCAGCACCTTGGACCTACTAGCGGGGGGGTGGTCCGGGGAGCTGTTTTTT.

Many counts were recorded for this clonotype. V and J are TRBV6-1 and TRBJ1-2; a possible D gene is TRBD1 (6 bases). The germline gives CDR1 MNHNS, CDR2 SASEGT. Trimming removed 5 bases from V and 3 bases from J, with 16 bases in between. The length of the CDR3 is 15 residues. CDR3 region: CASSTAAGVYYGYTF. In nucleotides, the CDR3 is TGTGCCAGCAGTACCGCCGCAGGGGTGTACTATGGCTACACCTTC.

The CDR3 sequence: CASSSLTGGVYGYTF. The CDR3 region has the DNA TGCGCCAGCAGCTCCTTGACAGGGGGGGTCTATGGCTACACCTTC. V is TRBV5-1 and J is TRBJ1-2, with TRBD1 identical over 9 bases. The CDR3 totals 15 residues. In germline, CDR1 is SGHRS, CDR2 YFSETQ. V shed 3 bases and J 4 bases; nucleotides not matched to a gene: 7.

This clonotype occurred many times. The V and J genes are TRBV20-1 and TRBJ2-7; D gene ambiguous. Trimming pared 6 bases from V and 5 bases from J, leaving 14 bases between. CDR1 DFQATT and CDR2 SNEGSKA come from the germline V gene (reference sequence). The length of the CDR3 is 12 residues. CDR3 in amino acids: CSATTGRNEQYF. The CDR3 DNA is TGCAGTGCCACTACGGGCAGGAACGAGCAGTACTTC.

This clonotype has a handful of counts. The rearrangement links TRBV6-6 to TRBJ1-1; D perhaps matches TRBD1 (5 bases). The CDR3 totals 15 residues. CDR1 and CDR2 from the germline V gene are MNHNY and SVGAGI (reference sequence). V was pared by 0 bases and J by 3 bases, with 11 bases between. In DNA form, the CDR3 reads TGTGCCAGCAGTTACTCTGGGGGTGATGACACTGAAGCTTTCTTT. Its translation is CASSYSGGDDTEAFF.

This clonotype was found many times. The rearrangement links TRBV7-3 to TRBJ2-1; D is possibly TRBD1 (6 bases). Germline CDR1 reads SGHTA; CDR2 reads FQGTGA. Trimming took 5 bases from V and 3 from J, leaving 11 bases between them. The CDR3 has 14 amino acids. The DNA of the CDR3 is TGTGCCAGCAGCAAGGGGGAGAACTACAATGAGCAGTTCTTC. Its protein product is CASSKGENYNEQFF.

The table lists this clonotype with a few counts. The chain has TRBV5-1 and TRBJ2-7; D is possibly TRBD2 (8 bases). Germline CDR1 reads SGHRS; CDR2 reads YFSETQ. V was trimmed by 4 bases and J by 6 bases, leaving 20 bases between them. This CDR3 has 15 residues. The chain's CDR3 is CASSPGGTDYSEQYF. In DNA, the CDR3 is TGCGCCAGCAGCCCGGGAGGGACAGATTACTCCGAGCAGTACTTC.

The V gene is TRBV12-3 or TRBV12-4, the J gene TRBJ1-3; D unclear. The CDR3 is made up of 14 amino acids. Deletions cut 6 bases from V and 7 bases from J, with 16 bases between. CDR3 amino acids: CASSNPGRGNTIYF. The CDR3 DNA reads TGTGCCAGCAGCAACCCGGGGAGAGGGAACACCATATATTTT.

V usage is TRBV19 and J usage is TRBJ2-7, with D tentatively TRBD1 (6 bases). This CDR3 contains 15 residues. Trimming stripped 6 bases from V and 9 bases from J, with 24 bases between. Germline values: CDR1 LNHDA, CDR2 SQIVND (reference sequence). The CDR3 coding sequence is TGTGCCAGTAGCGACAGGATGAGGGCCTTCCACGGGCAGTACTTC. This encodes CASSDRMRAFHGQYF.

In its sample, this clonotype was seen many times. This chain connects TRBV20-1 to TRBJ2-7; D is perhaps TRBD1 (5 bases). CDR1 is DFQATT and CDR2 is SNEGSKA in the germline V gene (reference sequence). The CDR3 sequence is 13 residues long. The V gene lost 6 bases and the J gene lost 4 bases, with 16 bases spanning the gap. The CDR3 coding sequence is TGCAGTGCCACGGCCGAGGCAGGGTACGAGCAGTACTTC. This encodes CSATAEAGYEQYF.

This clonotype was seen at least ten times. The rearrangement uses TRBV6-1 and TRBJ2-7, with 8 bases fitting TRBD1. Unmatched junction bases numbered 10, after V lost 8 bases and J lost 1 base. The CDR3 is made up of 15 amino acids. Germline CDR1 reads MNHNS; CDR2 reads SASEGT. In DNA, the CDR3 is TGTGCCAGCGGGCTCGGCGGACAGGGATCCTACGAGCAGTACTTC. As protein: CASGLGGQGSYEQYF.

This clonotype was detected ten times or more. The chain carries TRBV10-2 and TRBJ2-3; D call uncertain. With 6 bases removed from V and 0 bases from J, the gap between germline ends came to 7 bases. The CDR3 has 13 residues. CDR1 and CDR2 from the germline V gene are WSHSY and SAAADI. CDR3 loop: CASRFPSTDTQYF. The CDR3 coding sequence is TGCGCCAGCAGATTCCCCAGCACAGATACGCAGTATTTT.

This clonotype was counted ten times or more. A much larger clone sits a single nucleotide away, making a read error possible. CDR3 DNA sequence: TGTGCCTGGGGTAGGAACAGGGTTGTCTCGGAAACTGAAGCTTTCTTT. Its translation is CAWGRNRVVSETEAFF. This chain links TRBV30 with TRBJ1-1; a possible D gene is TRBD1 (6 bases). With 5 bases removed from V and 5 bases from J, the gap between germline ends came to 24 bases. This CDR3 comprises 16 residues. Per the germline V gene, CDR1 is GTSNPN and CDR2 is SVGIG (reference sequence).

In its sample, this clonotype was seen many times. The rearrangement uses TRBV2 and TRBJ2-7; 9 bases align to TRBD2. Looked up from germline, CDR1 is SNHLY and CDR2 is FYNNEI. Germline trimming cut 0 bases from V and 2 bases from J; bases unmatched to any gene: 2. The CDR3 consists of 15 residues. This CDR3 is CASSEAAGGPYEQYF. Written as DNA, the CDR3 is TGTGCCAGCAGTGAAGCCGCGGGGGGGCCCTACGAGCAGTACTTC.

This clonotype has at least ten counts. This chain joins TRBV28 and TRBJ1-2; TRBD1 is a possible D gene (5 bases). Per the germline V gene, CDR1 is MDHEN and CDR2 is SYDVKM. The CDR3 covers 16 residues. V was trimmed by 4 bases and J by 0 bases, leaving 15 bases between them. The CDR3 bases are TGTGCCAGCAGTTGGCTAGAGGGGTTAGCTAACTATGGCTACACCTTC. This codes for CASSWLEGLANYGYTF.

The table lists this clonotype with many counts. The chain employs TRBV11-2 and TRBJ1-2; D is ambiguous. V was shortened by 4 bases and J by 7 bases, with 10 bases between the two germline ends. This CDR3 has 12 residues. From germline, CDR1 is SGHAT and CDR2 FQNNGV. The CDR3 here is CASSSSRRGYTF. CDR3 in DNA: TGTGCCAGCAGCTCCTCTCGCCGTGGCTACACCTTC.

The table lists this clonotype with many counts. This chain joins TRBV7-2 and TRBJ2-5; D is unresolved. Between the trimmed V and J ends, which lost 2 bases and 3 bases, there was a span of 7 bases. Germline loops: CDR1 SGHTA, CDR2 FQGNSA. This CDR3 is built from 13 residues. The CDR3 DNA reads as TGTGCCAGCAGCTTACAGTTAAAAGAGACCCAGTACTTC. Translating it yields CASSLQLKETQYF.